This TCR beta chain appears in the sequencing data of a study of blood T cell repertoires in COVID-19. Study details: The study drew acute and convalescent COVID-19 samples from the United States, Italy and Spain. T cells, B-cell-depleted T cells, or PBMCs supplied cDNA or gDNA.

Germline CDR1 and CDR2: MNHEY and SVGAGI. The V and J ends lost 3 bases and 4 bases respectively, with 18 bases between them. This CDR3 is built from 16 residues. Original processing methods: Quantification of nucleated cells was approximated via reference gene primer amplification. Sequencing used immunoSEQ multiplex PCR; TCRdb keeps in-frame clones, though not all of them. That table gives V, J and clone size, and the DNA gave D and trimming. The sample lists about 98,000 clones; about 89% were seen once. Material for sequencing was peripheral blood. The chain recombines TRBV6-5 with TRBJ1-2, with D unresolved. The origin of this receptor is a man between 50 and 59 years old with acute or convalescent COVID-19. The CDR3 DNA reads as TGTGCCAGCAGTTATCTGAGTAGTCGGCAGCGCTATGGCTACACCTTC. Translating gives CASSYLSSRQRYGYTF.